This passage covers 20 T cell receptor beta chains from one sample sequenced in a study of CD8 T cells in Susac syndrome. When the RNA was reverse transcribed, random hexamers were used with an input of roughly 0.45 to 1 ug. Each CDR3 protein gets one entry after TCRdb re-called the immunoSEQ multiplex PCR reads with MiXCR. Here the sample spans more than 150,000 distinct CDR3 sequences, around 94% being singletons. The sequencing sample was made of CD4+ T cells from PBMCs. The receptors stem from a human donor in good health.

This chain joins TRBV7-2 and TRBJ2-3; a weak D match, TRBD2 (5 bases). Germline V lookup: CDR1 SGHTA, CDR2 FQGNSA. V shed 5 bases and J shed 1 base, with 13 bases lying between them. The CDR3 contains 15 residues. Here the CDR3 DNA reads TGTGCCAGCAGCGCCGGCGGGTACGGCACAGATACGCAGTATTTT. It encodes CASSAGGYGTDTQYF.

The chain uses TRBV15 and TRBJ1-1, with D unresolved. The V gene lost 3 bases and the J gene lost 11 bases, with 19 bases spanning the gap. Germline CDR1 LNHNV, CDR2 YYDKDF (reference sequence). The CDR3 is 14 amino acids. The CDR3 DNA reads TGTGCCACCAGCAGGAGGTCGTCAGGAGCGTGGGCTTTCTTT. It yields the protein CATSRRSSGAWAFF.

This rearrangement joins TRBV6-5 to TRBJ2-7; D not certain. The germline V gene has CDR1 MNHEY and CDR2 SVGAGI. The CDR3 contains 14 residues. Trimming took off 0 bases at V and 0 bases at J, with 6 bases between the two ends. The CDR3 DNA reads TGTGCCAGCAGTTACTCGGCCCCCTCCTACGAGCAGTACTTC. Amino acids: CASSYSAPSYEQYF.

The genes are TRBV7-8 and TRBJ2-7; TRBD2 agrees at 15 bases. This CDR3 spans 18 amino acids. Per germline, CDR1 SGHVS and CDR2 FQNEAQ. Trimming cost V 3 bases and J 3 bases; bases outside gene matches: 9. CDR3 sequence reads: CASSFPSGLAGGFYEQYF. The CDR3 bases are TGTGCCAGCAGCTTTCCCTCGGGACTAGCGGGGGGCTTCTACGAGCAGTACTTC.

The J gene is TRBJ2-2, the V gene TRBV24-1; 9 bases match TRBD1. This CDR3 region has 15 residues. Germline trimming cut 4 bases from V and 7 bases from J; bases unmatched to any gene: 6. The V gene's germline CDR1 is KGHDR and CDR2 SFDVKD. The CDR3 region is CATSDPGTGNGELFF. CDR3 DNA: TGTGCCACCAGTGACCCCGGGACAGGGAACGGGGAGCTGTTTTTT.

This chain connects TRBV11-2 to TRBJ2-4; D might be TRBD1 or TRBD2, each matching 6 bases. V dropped 6 bases and J dropped 2 bases, with 20 bases sitting between them. Per germline, CDR1 SGHAT and CDR2 FQNNGV. This CDR3 is 17 amino acids long. CDR3 sequence (DNA): TGTGCCAGCAGACCAGTGGGGGGCGTTGGGCCCAAAAACATTCAGTACTTC. Translation gives CASRPVGGVGPKNIQYF.

Only one count was recorded for this clonotype. The rearrangement links TRBV7-2 to TRBJ2-5; D tentatively fits TRBD1 or TRBD2 (6 bases each). This CDR3 region has 15 residues. V lost 2 bases, J lost 5 bases, and 15 bases lay in between. Germline V gives CDR1 SGHTA, CDR2 FQGNSA. The CDR3 protein is CASSLSWGARETQYF. In DNA, the CDR3 is TGTGCCAGCAGCTTAAGCTGGGGGGCCCGGGAGACCCAGTACTTC.

The J gene is TRBJ1-2, the V gene TRBV6-5; 8 nucleotides align to TRBD1. The CDR3 runs 15 residues. Per the germline V gene, CDR1 is MNHEY and CDR2 is SVGAGI. V trimming: 6 bases; J trimming: 8 bases; junction bases outside the gene matches: 14. In DNA, the CDR3 is TGTGCCAGCAGACCGTCGTCTTGGACAGGGCGGGGCTACACCTTC. Translating gives CASRPSSWTGRGYTF.

The rearrangement links TRBV5-6 to TRBJ2-7; 7 positions match TRBD1. CDR1 SGHDT and CDR2 YYEEEE come from the germline V gene. The V segment lost 4 bases and the J segment 1 base; nucleotides outside the gene matches: 8. The CDR3 spans 15 residues. The CDR3 sequence: CASSRGEGASYEQYF. The CDR3 nucleotides are TGTGCCAGCAGCCGGGGCGAGGGGGCTTCCTACGAGCAGTACTTC.

This clonotype was seen once. The V call is TRBV9, the J call TRBJ2-4; D may be TRBD1 (5 bases). The CDR3 is made up of 15 amino acids. V lost 0 bases and J lost 6, with 13 bases in between. The germline CDR1 and CDR2 sequences are SGDLS and YYNGEE. CDR3 nucleotides: TGTGCCAGCAGCGTAGCGCCAGGGTACGGAAACATTCAGTACTTC. This translates into CASSVAPGYGNIQYF.

The chain links TRBV29-1 to TRBJ2-7, with 8 bases fitting TRBD1. The CDR3 length is 13 residues. Germline V gene data show CDR1 as SQVTM and CDR2 as ANQGSEA. V trimming: 7 bases; J trimming: 0 bases; junction bases outside the gene matches: 5. The CDR3 loop reads CSAATGGSYEQYF. For the CDR3, the DNA is TGCAGCGCCGCTACAGGGGGCTCCTACGAGCAGTACTTC.

The rearrangement joins TRBV5-1 to TRBJ1-2; weak D call: TRBD1 (6 bases). The CDR3 is made up of 15 amino acids. Trimming shortened V by 3 bases and J by 2 bases, and 14 bases separated the two germline ends. CDR1 is SGHRS, CDR2 YFSETQ, per germline. CDR3 nucleotides: TGCGCCAGCAGCTCTTCAGGGGCCACCAACTATGGCTACACCTTC. Translated, it gives CASSSSGATNYGYTF.

The genes are TRBV15 and TRBJ1-1, with D maybe TRBD1 (6 bases). V was trimmed by 0 bases and J by 2 bases, leaving 13 bases between them. There are 16 residues in the CDR3. Germline-derived CDR1 and CDR2 are LNHNV and YYDKDF (reference sequence). The CDR3 DNA sequence: TGTGCCACCAGCAGAGATCAGGGGACACACAACACTGAAGCTTTCTTT. This sequence encodes CATSRDQGTHNTEAFF. Full variable domain (missing parts from reference TRBV15 and TRBJ1-1): DAMVIQNPRYQVTQFGKPVTLSCSQTLNHNVMYWYQQKSSQAPKLLFHYYDKDFNNEADTPDNFQSRRPNTSFCFLDIRSPGLGDTAMYLCATSRDQGTHNTEAFFGQGTRLTVV.

The CDR3 coding sequence is TGTGCCAGCAGCCAGGGAATCGGGCAGTTCTTC. This translates into CASSQGIGQFF. The chain is built from TRBV14 and TRBJ2-1; D is uncertain. Germline V CDR1 and CDR2: SGHDN, FVKESK. This CDR3 contains 11 residues. V was clipped by 3 bases and J by 12 bases, with 9 bases between them.

The chain has TRBV4-2 and TRBJ2-7; 9 bases align to TRBD2. The germline CDR1 and CDR2 sequences are LGHNA and YNFKEQ. Trimming at V came to 6 bases and at J to 1 base, leaving 7 bases not matched to a gene. CDR3 size: 15 residues. The CDR3 coding sequence is TGTGCCAGCAGTTATGCGGGGGGGCAGTCCTACGAGCAGTACTTC. Protein: CASSYAGGQSYEQYF.

The chain carries TRBV20-1 and TRBJ1-6; possibly TRBD1 for D (5 bases). Germline values: CDR1 DFQATT, CDR2 SNEGSKA (reference sequence). The CDR3 is 13 amino acids. V dropped 4 bases and J dropped 8 bases, with 12 bases sitting between them. The CDR3 DNA is TGCAGTGCTACCGGGACGGTCGATTCACCCCTCCACTTT. This sequence encodes CSATGTVDSPLHF.

The CDR3 DNA sequence: TGTGCCAGCAAGGGACAGAACAATGAAAAACTGTTTTTT. This encodes CASKGQNNEKLFF. The chain carries TRBV6-1 and TRBJ1-4; TRBD1 matches 7 bases. Germline loops: CDR1 MNHNS, CDR2 SASEGT. CDR3 length: 13 residues. V dropped 7 bases and J dropped 5; count of bases not matched to a gene: 4.

V gene TRBV6-5 combines with J gene TRBJ2-3; TRBD1 might be the D (6 bases). Looked up from germline, CDR1 is MNHEY and CDR2 is SVGAGI. There are 14 residues in the CDR3. V dropped 6 bases and J dropped 3 bases, with 13 bases sitting between them. The CDR3 bases are TGTGCCAGCAGCGCGCCTACAGGGACAGATACGCAGTATTTT. Translated: CASSAPTGTDTQYF.

J is TRBJ1-1 and V is TRBV30, with D unresolved. The CDR3 extends over 13 amino acids. Germline lookup yields CDR1 GTSNPN and CDR2 SVGIG (reference sequence). V shed 2 bases and J shed 4 bases, with 11 bases lying between them. Written as DNA, the CDR3 is TGTGCCTGGAGTCTAGCCGAGGCCACTGAAGCTTTCTTT. Protein sequence: CAWSLAEATEAFF. Full variable domain (missing parts from reference TRBV30 and TRBJ1-1): SQTIHQWPATLVQPVGSPLSLECTVEGTSNPNLYWYRQAAGRGLQLLFYSVGIGQISSEVPQNLSASRPQDRQFILSSKKLLLSDSGFYLCAWSLAEATEAFFGQGTRLTVV.

The chain has TRBV28 and TRBJ1-1; D is perhaps TRBD1 (6 bases). The germline V and J ends were trimmed by 4 bases and 3 bases, with 12 bases remaining between them. Germline lookup yields CDR1 MDHEN and CDR2 SYDVKM. CDR3 size: 14 residues. The CDR3: CASSSGGPDTEAFF. DNA for the CDR3: TGTGCCAGCAGTTCCGGGGGGCCGGACACTGAAGCTTTCTTT.